This T cell receptor beta chain was documented in a study of cytotoxic CD8 clonotypes in ibrutinib-treated CLL. Method: immunoSEQ multiplex PCR; TCRdb's copy keeps in-frame clones and lacks some. Here the sample spans 200,000 to 250,000 clones, over 65% being singletons. Germline values: CDR1 SEHNR, CDR2 FQNEAQ (reference sequence). The CDR3 totals 14 residues. The V gene lost 4 bases and the J gene lost 3 bases, with 13 bases spanning the gap. The chain has TRBV7-9 and TRBJ2-7; D is possibly TRBD1 (6 bases). The sequenced sample was PBMCs, obtained after 12 months of ibrutinib treatment. The TCR was taken from a human donor with chronic lymphocytic leukemia. The CDR3 bases are TGTGCCAGCAGCTCAATCGCCAGGGGCTACGAGCAGTACTTC. As protein: CASSSIARGYEQYF.